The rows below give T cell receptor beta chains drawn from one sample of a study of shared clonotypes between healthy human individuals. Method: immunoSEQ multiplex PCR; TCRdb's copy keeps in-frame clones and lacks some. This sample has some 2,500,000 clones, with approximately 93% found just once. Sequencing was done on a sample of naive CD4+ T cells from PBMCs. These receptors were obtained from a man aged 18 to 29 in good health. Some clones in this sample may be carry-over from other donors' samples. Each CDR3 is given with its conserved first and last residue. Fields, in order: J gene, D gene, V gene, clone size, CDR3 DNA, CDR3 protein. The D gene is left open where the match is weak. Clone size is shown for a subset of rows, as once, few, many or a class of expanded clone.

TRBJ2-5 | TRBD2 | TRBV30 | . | TGTGCCTGGAGTGTACGGGGAGCGGGAGGGCAAGAGACCCAGTACTTC | CAWSVRGAGGQETQYF
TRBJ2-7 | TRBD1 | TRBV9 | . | TGTGCCAGCAGCCAGATAACAGGGGCCGAGCAGTACTTC | CASSQITGAEQYF
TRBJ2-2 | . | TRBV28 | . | TGTGCCAGCATCGGAGGCTTTCCCGGCGAGCTGTTTTTT | CASIGGFPGELFF
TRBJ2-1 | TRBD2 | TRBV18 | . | TGTGCCAGCTCACCACTAGCGGGAGGCCAAACGATATACAATGAGCAGTTCTTC | CASSPLAGGQTIYNEQFF
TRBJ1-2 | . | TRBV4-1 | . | TGCGCCAGCAGCCAAGGAGGGGGATCGACCCGCAACTATGGCTACACCTTC | CASSQGGGSTRNYGYTF
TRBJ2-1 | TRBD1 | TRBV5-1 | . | TGCGCCAGCAGCCCCGGGACAGGGCGGCTCGATGAGCAGTTCTTC | CASSPGTGRLDEQFF
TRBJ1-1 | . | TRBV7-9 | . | TGTGCCAGCAGCCCGCGGACGGGACGGACTGAAGCTTTCTTT | CASSPRTGRTEAFF
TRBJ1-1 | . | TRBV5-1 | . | TGCGCCAGCAGCTTGGGGTACGGGGGCACTACTGAAGCTTTCTTT | CASSLGYGGTTEAFF
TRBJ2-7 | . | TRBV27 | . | TGTGCCAGCAGTCCCGAGCAGTACTTC | CASSPEQYF
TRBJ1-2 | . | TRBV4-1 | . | TGCGCCAGCAGCCTGGCGCTGATGGTTACGAACTATGGCTACACCTTC | CASSLALMVTNYGYTF
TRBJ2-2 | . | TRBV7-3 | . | TGTGCCAGCAGCTTGTCGGCGGGGAACGCGAACACCGGGGAGCTGTTTTTT | CASSLSAGNANTGELFF
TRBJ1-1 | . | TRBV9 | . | TGTGCCAGCAGCGTAGTATCCGGGGGCAGTATGAACACTGAAGCTTTCTTT | CASSVVSGGSMNTEAFF
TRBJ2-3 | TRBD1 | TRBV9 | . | TGTGCCAGCAGCGTCAGTGGGGGACAGGGCTCCGATACGCAGTATTTT | CASSVSGGQGSDTQYF
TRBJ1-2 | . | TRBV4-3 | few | TGCGCCAGCAGCCAAGATGTTGGGCAGCCCTATGGCTACACCTTC | CASSQDVGQPYGYTF
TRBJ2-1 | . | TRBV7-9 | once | TGTGCCAGCAGTTTTATGGGTCCTCAGCAGTTCTTC | CASSFMGPQQFF
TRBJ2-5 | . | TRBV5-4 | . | TGTGCCAGCAGCCCTGCGGGGCTTCCTAGGGAGACCCAGTACTTC | CASSPAGLPRETQYF
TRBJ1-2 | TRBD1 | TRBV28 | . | TGTGCCAGCAGTCCCGGGACAGGGGTGTTCGGCTACACCTTC | CASSPGTGVFGYTF
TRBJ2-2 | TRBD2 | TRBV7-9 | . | TGTGCCAGCAGACCGACTAGCGGGAGAATCGGGGAGCTGTTTTTT | CASRPTSGRIGELFF
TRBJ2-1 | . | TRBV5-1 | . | TGCGCCAGCAGCCCGGGGACGGGTTACAATGAGCAGTTCTTC | CASSPGTGYNEQFF
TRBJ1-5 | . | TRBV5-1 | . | TGCGCCAGCAGCTTGGAAGGCGGGACCAATCAGCCCCAGCATTTT | CASSLEGGTNQPQHF
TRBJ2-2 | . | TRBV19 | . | TGTGCCAGTAGTATAGCTCCAGGACTTCAATGGCGGGGGGAGCTGTTTTTT | CASSIAPGLQWRGELFF
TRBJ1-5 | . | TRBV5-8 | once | TGTGCCAGCAGCTTGAGAGGGAATCAGCCCCAGCATTTT | CASSLRGNQPQHF
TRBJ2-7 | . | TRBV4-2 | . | TGTGCCAGCAGCCAAGATGGTCCGGCAGGGGTACGCTACGAGCAGTACTTC | CASSQDGPAGVRYEQYF
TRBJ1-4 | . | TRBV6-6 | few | TGTGCCAGCACCGGGAATGAAAAACTGTTTTTT | CASTGNEKLFF
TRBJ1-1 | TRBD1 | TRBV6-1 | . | TGTGCCAGCAGCGGACAGGGCCCTGAAGCTTTCTTT | CASSGQGPEAFF
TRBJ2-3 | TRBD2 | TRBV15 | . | TGTGCCACCAGCAGAGGCCGGGGGGGGCAACCCACAGATACGCAGTATTTT | CATSRGRGGQPTDTQYF
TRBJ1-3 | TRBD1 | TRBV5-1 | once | TGCGCCAGCAGCTTGTGGACAGGGACGGACACCATATATTTT | CASSLWTGTDTIYF
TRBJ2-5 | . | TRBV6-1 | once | TGTGCCAGCAGTGAATTGGGCGGATTGGGGGAGACCCAGTACTTC | CASSELGGLGETQYF
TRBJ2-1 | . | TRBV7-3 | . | TGTGCCAGCAGCTTAGTCGCGGGCGGGTTTAACAATGAGCAGTTCTTC | CASSLVAGGFNNEQFF
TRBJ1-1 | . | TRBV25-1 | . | TGTGCCAGCACACCGGCGGGGGGCACTGAAGCTTTCTTT | CASTPAGGTEAFF
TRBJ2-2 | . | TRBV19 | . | TGTGCCAGTAGTATAGATCGTTGGACAGCGAACACCGGGGAGCTGTTTTTT | CASSIDRWTANTGELFF
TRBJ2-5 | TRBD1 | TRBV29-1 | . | TGCAGCGTGGCCCTGACAGGGAATGGGGAGACCCAGTACTTC | CSVALTGNGETQYF
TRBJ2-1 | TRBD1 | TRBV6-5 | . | TGTGCCAGCAGTTTTCAACAGGGGCCCGAGCAGTTCTTC | CASSFQQGPEQFF
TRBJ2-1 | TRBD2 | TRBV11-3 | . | TGTGCCAGCAGCTTTAGCGGGAGAGGGTACAATGAGCAGTTCTTC | CASSFSGRGYNEQFF
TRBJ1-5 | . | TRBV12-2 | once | TGTGCAAGTCGTGATAGTTGTCAGCCCCAGCATTTT | CASRDSCQPQHF
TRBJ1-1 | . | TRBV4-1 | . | TGCGCCAGCAGCCAACCCCTCGGGGGGGCTTTCTTT | CASSQPLGGAFF
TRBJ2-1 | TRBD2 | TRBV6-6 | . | TGTGCCAGCAGAGGACTAGCGGTTAACAATGAGCAGTTCTTC | CASRGLAVNNEQFF
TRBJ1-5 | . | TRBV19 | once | TGTGCCAGTACTATCGGCGGGCAGCCCAATCAGCCCCAGCATTTT | CASTIGGQPNQPQHF
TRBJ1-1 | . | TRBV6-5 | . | TGTGCCAGCATCGGGCAGGGGAACACTGAAGCTTTCTTT | CASIGQGNTEAFF
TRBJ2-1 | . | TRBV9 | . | TGTGCCAGCAGCGCATCAGGTTGGTCGGCAAATGAGCAGTTCTTC | CASSASGWSANEQFF
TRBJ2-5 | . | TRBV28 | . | TGTGCCAGCAGTCTGCGACGCGGAGAGACCCAGTACTTC | CASSLRRGETQYF
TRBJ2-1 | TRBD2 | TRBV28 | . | TGTGCCAGCAGTTTCATTCCCGGACTAGCGGGAGACCATGAGCAGTTCTTC | CASSFIPGLAGDHEQFF
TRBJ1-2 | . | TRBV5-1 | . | TGCGCCAGCAGCTTGGTCGGTATGGATCACTATGGCTACACCTTC | CASSLVGMDHYGYTF
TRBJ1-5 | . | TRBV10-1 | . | TGCGCCAGCAGTGACCCTGGGGATAGCAATCAGCCCCAGCATTTT | CASSDPGDSNQPQHF
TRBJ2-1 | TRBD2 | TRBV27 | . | TGTGCCAGCAGTTTAAGGACTAGCGGGAGGGCCTACAATGAGCAGTTCTTC | CASSLRTSGRAYNEQFF
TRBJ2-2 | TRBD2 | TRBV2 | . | TGTGCCAGCAGTGTTTCCGGGACTAGCGGGAGGTGGGGCACCGGGGAGCTGTTTTTT | CASSVSGTSGRWGTGELFF
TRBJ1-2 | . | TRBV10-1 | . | TGCGCCAGCATTATTATCACAGATTATGGCTACACCTTC | CASIIITDYGYTF
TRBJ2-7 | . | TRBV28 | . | TGTGCCAGCAGTTCCCCCGCGGCGGGCAGGGGCTACGAGCAGTACTTC | CASSSPAAGRGYEQYF
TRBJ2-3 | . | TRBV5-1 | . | TGCGCCAGCAGCTTGGGACTGAAGTCCACAGATACGCAGTATTTT | CASSLGLKSTDTQYF
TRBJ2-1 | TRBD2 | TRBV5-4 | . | TGTGCCAGCAGCCAAAGACTAGCGGGAGGGGTCAATGAGCAGTTCTTC | CASSQRLAGGVNEQFF
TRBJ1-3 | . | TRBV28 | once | TGTGCCAGCAGTCCCCCAGGGAAGGGAAACACCATATATTTT | CASSPPGKGNTIYF
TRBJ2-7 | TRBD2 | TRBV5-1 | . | TGCGCCAGCAGCTTCCCGACTAGCGGGAGGGAAGAGCAGTACTTC | CASSFPTSGREEQYF
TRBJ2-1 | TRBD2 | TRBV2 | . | TGTGCCAGCACCCTAGGCGGGGGTGACAATGAGCAGTTCTTC | CASTLGGGDNEQFF
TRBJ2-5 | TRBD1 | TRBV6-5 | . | TGTGCCAGCAGTTACTCCAGGGGGCGCGCGACCCAGTACTTC | CASSYSRGRATQYF